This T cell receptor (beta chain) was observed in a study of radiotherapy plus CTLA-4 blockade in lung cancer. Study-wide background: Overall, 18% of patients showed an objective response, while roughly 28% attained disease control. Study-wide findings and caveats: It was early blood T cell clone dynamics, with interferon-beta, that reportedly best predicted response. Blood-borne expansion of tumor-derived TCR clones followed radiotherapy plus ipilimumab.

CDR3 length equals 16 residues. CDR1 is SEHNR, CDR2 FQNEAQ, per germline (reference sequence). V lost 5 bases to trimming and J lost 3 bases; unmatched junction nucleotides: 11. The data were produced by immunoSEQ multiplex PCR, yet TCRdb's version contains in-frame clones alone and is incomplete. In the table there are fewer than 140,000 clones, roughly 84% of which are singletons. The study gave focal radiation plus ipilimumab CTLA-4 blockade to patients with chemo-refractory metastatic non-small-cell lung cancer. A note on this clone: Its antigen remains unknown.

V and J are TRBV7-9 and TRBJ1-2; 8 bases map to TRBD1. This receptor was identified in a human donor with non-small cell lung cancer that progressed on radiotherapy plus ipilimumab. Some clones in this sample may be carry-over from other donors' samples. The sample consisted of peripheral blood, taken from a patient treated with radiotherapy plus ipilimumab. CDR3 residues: CASSPMLGQGHYGYTF. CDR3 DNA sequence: TGTGCCAGCAGCCCGATGCTAGGACAGGGCCACTATGGCTACACCTTC.